These T cell receptor beta chains were read from a single sample in a study of memory CD4+ T cells and cytomegalovirus serostatus. Assay used: immunoSEQ multiplex PCR; TCRdb lists only in-frame clones, some missing. The sample has about 29,000 clones; 70% to 80% are singletons. The sample comprised memory CD4+ T cells from blood. The source is an adult in good health and CMV-seronegative. Each CDR3 is given with its conserved first and last residue. The D gene is left open where the match is weak. Only some rows state a clone size, as once, few, many or a class for expanded clones.

v_gene,len,j_gene,d_gene,abundance,CDR3nt,CDR3aa
TRBV5-1,16,TRBJ2-5,-,-,TGCGCCAGCAGCTTGGCCGCATCGGGGGGCCTGGAGACCCAGTACTTC,CASSLAASGGLETQYF
TRBV2,14,TRBJ2-1,-,-,TGTGCCAGCGAGGGGGCAGGGAGGAACAATGAGCAGTTCTTC,CASEGAGRNNEQFF
TRBV10-1,13,TRBJ1-2,-,-,TGCGCCAGCAGTGAGTCGACAGCGGGCGGCTACACCTTC,CASSESTAGGYTF
TRBV4-3,15,TRBJ1-1,-,-,TGCGCCAGCAGCCAAGATCCGGCGGGGGGAACTGAAGCTTTCTTT,CASSQDPAGGTEAFF
TRBV2,13,TRBJ2-7,TRBD1,-,TGTGCCAGCAGGGGGACAGGGGCCTACGAGCAGTACTTC,CASRGTGAYEQYF
TRBV5-1,13,TRBJ2-7,-,-,TGCGCCAGCAGCTGGGGACCAGGGGGGGAGCAGTACTTC,CASSWGPGGEQYF
TRBV7-2,15,TRBJ2-5,TRBD2,-,TGTGCCAGCAAGCACACTAGCGGGGGGGTCGAGACCCAGTACTTC,CASKHTSGGVETQYF
TRBV27,16,TRBJ1-5,-,-,TGTGCCAGCAGTTTATCCTACGAAACTAGCAATCAGCCCCAGCATTTT,CASSLSYETSNQPQHF
TRBV7-2,14,TRBJ2-7,-,-,TGTGCCAGCAGCGGGCAGGGGGGGACCTACGAGCAGTACTTC,CASSGQGGTYEQYF
TRBV5-4,17,TRBJ2-5,TRBD2,-,TGTGCCAGCAGCCCGACTAGCGGGGGGGCCGGGGCAGAGACCCAGTACTTC,CASSPTSGGAGAETQYF
TRBV27,14,TRBJ2-7,TRBD1,-,TGTGCCAGCAAACAGGGACAGGGTGTTTACGAGCAGTACTTC,CASKQGQGVYEQYF
TRBV5-4,15,TRBJ2-1,TRBD2,few,TGTGCCAGCAGCGTTAGCGGGGGGGCCATCGATGAGCAGTTCTTC,CASSVSGGAIDEQFF
TRBV6-6,15,TRBJ1-6,-,-,TGTGCCAGCAGCCTCCAATGGGGTGGGAATTCACCCCTCCACTTT,CASSLQWGGNSPLHF
TRBV2,14,TRBJ1-1,TRBD1,once,TGTGCCAGCAGCGACAGGGCCCTGAACACTGAAGCTTTCTTT,CASSDRALNTEAFF
TRBV5-1,14,TRBJ2-5,TRBD1,-,TGCGCCAGCAGCTTGGAAGGGGGCTCAGAGACCCAGTACTTC,CASSLEGGSETQYF
TRBV18,14,TRBJ2-7,TRBD1,-,TGTGCCAGCTCAGGGGACAGGGGGACTTACGAGCAGTACTTC,CASSGDRGTYEQYF
TRBV5-6,16,TRBJ2-2,-,-,TGTGCCAGCAGCTTGGCGGCTAGGGTGAACACCGGGGAGCTGTTTTTT,CASSLAARVNTGELFF
TRBV6-1,15,TRBJ2-7,TRBD2,-,TGTGCCAGCAGTGAAGGGCCTAGCGGGGGCTACGAGCAGTACTTC,CASSEGPSGGYEQYF
TRBV5-6,14,TRBJ1-2,-,-,TGTGCCAGCAGCTACTTCCAGGGTATCTATGGCTACACCTTC,CASSYFQGIYGYTF
TRBV30,12,TRBJ2-7,TRBD1,-,TGTGCCGGGGGACAGGGCCGTTACGAGCAGTACTTC,CAGGQGRYEQYF
TRBV4-1,15,TRBJ2-5,-,-,TGCGCCAGCAGCTCCTCGGGACATTACCAAGAGACCCAGTACTTC,CASSSSGHYQETQYF
TRBV7-4,16,TRBJ2-7,-,-,TGTGCCAGCAGCTTCTCGCCAGGGGCGGGGAGGTACGAGCAGTACTTC,CASSFSPGAGRYEQYF
TRBV9,15,TRBJ1-1,-,-,TGTGCCAGCAGCGTAGAGGCAGGGATGGGCACTGAAGCTTTCTTT,CASSVEAGMGTEAFF
TRBV21-1,11,TRBJ2-7,-,few,TGTGCCAGAAGACATGACTACGAGCAGTACTTC,CARRHDYEQYF
TRBV2,15,TRBJ1-3,-,few,TGTGCCAGCAGTCCGGACAGTTACTCTGGAAACACCATATATTTT,CASSPDSYSGNTIYF
TRBV2,16,TRBJ2-5,-,-,TGTGCCAGCAGCCAGGACAGCGGCGGGGGAGTGAAGACCCAGTACTTC,CASSQDSGGGVKTQYF